These T cell receptor beta chains were read from a single sample in a study of cytomegalovirus exposure and HLA in healthy donors. Assay used: immunoSEQ multiplex PCR; TCRdb lists only in-frame clones, some missing. The sample includes around 200,000 clones, 70% to 80% of them seen just once. What was sequenced was PBMCs. Source of these receptors: a man in his forties in good health and CMV-seronegative. Each CDR3 is given with its conserved first and last residue. Fields, in order: J gene, D gene, clone size, V gene, CDR3 DNA, CDR3 protein. D genes are given only for firm matches. Some rows have no size entry. The others give once, few or many, or a class for an expanded clone.

TRBJ2-5	TRBD2	-	TRBV5-4	TGTGCCAGCAGCCTTAGCGGGAGGTATGGAGAGACCCAGTACTTC	CASSLSGRYGETQYF
TRBJ1-6	-	-	TRBV6-1	TGTGCCAGCAGTCGGCGACTGACCGATTCACCCCTCCACTTT	CASSRRLTDSPLHF
TRBJ2-1	-	-	TRBV28	TGTGCCAGCAGTGAAACCCGAAACACCCTCTCCTACAATGAGCAGTTCTTC	CASSETRNTLSYNEQFF
TRBJ2-1	-	-	TRBV30	TGTGCCTGGAGTAGAGTCTACAATGAGCAGTTCTTC	CAWSRVYNEQFF
TRBJ2-7	-	-	TRBV4-1	TGCGCCAGCAGCCAGAGCCGGGACTCGCGTTACGAGCAGTACTTC	CASSQSRDSRYEQYF
TRBJ2-5	-	once	TRBV2	TGTGCCAGCATTCCCCAGGGGAAATCGGAGACCCAGTACTTC	CASIPQGKSETQYF
TRBJ2-7	TRBD2	-	TRBV9	TGTGCCAGCAGCGTAAAACCATGGACTAGCGAGTACGAGCAGTACTTC	CASSVKPWTSEYEQYF
TRBJ1-6	-	-	TRBV25-1	TGTGCCAGCAGTGAATTGGCCAGTAATTCACCCCTCCACTTT	CASSELASNSPLHF
TRBJ1-2	-	few	TRBV11-2	TGTGCCAGCAGTCCTACCCCCACAGGCAACTATGGCTACACCTTC	CASSPTPTGNYGYTF
TRBJ2-7	-	-	TRBV20-1	TGCAGTGGTATCGGGACCTACGAGCAGTACTTC	CSGIGTYEQYF
TRBJ2-7	TRBD1	-	TRBV28	TGTGCCAGCAGTTTTGGGGACAGGACCGGGTACGAGCAGTACTTC	CASSFGDRTGYEQYF
TRBJ2-3	-	once	TRBV19	TGTGCCAGTAGTATGGAGGGGTCAGATACGCAGTATTTT	CASSMEGSDTQYF
TRBJ2-7	TRBD2	few	TRBV6-4	TGTGCCAGCAGCCTGGAAGCGGGGAACTCCTACGAGCAGTACTTC	CASSLEAGNSYEQYF
TRBJ2-7	-	-	TRBV27	TGTGCCAGCAGCCCAGGGGCCCTTTCCTACGAGCAGTACTTC	CASSPGALSYEQYF
TRBJ2-7	-	-	TRBV5-1	TGCGCCAGCAGTCAACCGGGACAAACCTACGAGCAGTACTTC	CASSQPGQTYEQYF
TRBJ2-3	TRBD2	-	TRBV14	TGTGCCAGCAGCCGTACTATAGCGGGGACGCAGTATTTT	CASSRTIAGTQYF
TRBJ2-1	-	few	TRBV20-1	TGCAGTGCTAGAGGAGACAATGAGCAGTTCTTC	CSARGDNEQFF
TRBJ2-1	TRBD2	-	TRBV19	TGTGCCAGTAATAGGCAGGTAGCGGGCTACAATGAGCAGTTCTTC	CASNRQVAGYNEQFF
TRBJ2-1	-	-	TRBV13	TGTGCCAGCAGCTTTATATTCAGGGGATCATACAATGAGCAGTTCTTC	CASSFIFRGSYNEQFF
TRBJ2-6	-	-	TRBV15	TGTGCCACCAGCAGAGTGGGGGACAGGGGACTAGCCTTTGACTCTGGGGCCAACGTCCTGACTTTC	CATSRVGDRGLAFDSGANVLTF
TRBJ2-2	-	-	TRBV5-5	TGTGCCAGCAGCTTGGTAGCTCTCAACACCGGGGAGCTGTTTTTT	CASSLVALNTGELFF
TRBJ2-5	-	-	TRBV18	TGTGCCAGCTCACCAGGAGTGCAAGAGACCCAGTACTTC	CASSPGVQETQYF
TRBJ2-2	-	many	TRBV6-5	TGTGCTACAGGGCCGAACACCGGGGAGCTGTTTTTT	CATGPNTGELFF
TRBJ1-2	-	-	TRBV5-4	TGTGCCAGCAGCTTGGTGAGCAGGTTGTATGGCTACACCTTC	CASSLVSRLYGYTF
TRBJ2-7	TRBD2	few	TRBV30	TGTGCCTGGAGTCGACTAGCGGCGTCACTTGGGCAGTACTTC	CAWSRLAASLGQYF
TRBJ1-2	-	few	TRBV5-8	TGTGCCAGCAGCCTGGACATGAACTATGGCTACACCTTC	CASSLDMNYGYTF
TRBJ2-2	TRBD2	-	TRBV9	TGTGCCAGCAGCCCACTAGCGGGGGGGCCCACCGGGGAGCTGTTTTTT	CASSPLAGGPTGELFF
TRBJ2-2	TRBD1	-	TRBV5-1	TGCGCCAGCAGCCTTCGACAGGGGGCTAACGGGGAGCTGTTTTTT	CASSLRQGANGELFF
TRBJ1-5	-	-	TRBV5-8	TGTGCCAGCAGCCTCCCAGGAGGGCTTGGTCAGCCCCAGCATTTT	CASSLPGGLGQPQHF
TRBJ2-5	-	-	TRBV5-1	TGCGCCAGCAGCTTGATTATAGGAGGAGAGACCCAGTACTTC	CASSLIIGGETQYF
TRBJ2-7	TRBD2	few	TRBV4-1	TGCGCCAGCAGCTGGACTAGCGGGCTTACCTACGAGCAGTACTTC	CASSWTSGLTYEQYF
TRBJ1-5	TRBD1	-	TRBV19	TGTGCCAGTAGCCCCGGACAGGGCTTTGGGGACAATCAGCCCCAGCATTTT	CASSPGQGFGDNQPQHF
TRBJ2-2	TRBD2	few	TRBV5-1	TGCGCCAGCAGCTTGTCGGCTAGCGGGATGACCGGGGAGCTGTTTTTT	CASSLSASGMTGELFF
TRBJ1-5	TRBD1	once	TRBV10-3	TGTGCCATCAGCCCAGACAGGGGGGGTCAGCCCCAGCATTTT	CAISPDRGGQPQHF
TRBJ1-6	TRBD1	-	TRBV9	TGTGCCAGCAGCGTAGGAGGACAGGGTAATTCACCCCTCCACTTT	CASSVGGQGNSPLHF
TRBJ2-1	TRBD2	-	TRBV11-2	TGTGCCAGCAGCGATAGCGGGGACTACAATGAGCAGTTCTTC	CASSDSGDYNEQFF
TRBJ1-2	TRBD1	-	TRBV6-5	TGTGCCAGCAGGAAGACAGGGACCTCCTATGGCTACACCTTC	CASRKTGTSYGYTF
TRBJ2-3	TRBD2	few	TRBV5-1	TGCGCCAGCAGCACCGGGGGGACGGCAGATACGCAGTATTTT	CASSTGGTADTQYF
TRBJ2-2	-	once	TRBV9	TGTGCCAGCAGCTTGGGGGGCGGGGAGCTGTTTTTT	CASSLGGGELFF
TRBJ1-5	TRBD1	once	TRBV28	TGTGCCAGCAGTTTTTTGACAGGGCCTGGTCAGCCCCAGCATTTT	CASSFLTGPGQPQHF
TRBJ2-3	-	-	TRBV18	TGTGCCAGCTCACCGGACAGAAACACAGATACGCAGTATTTT	CASSPDRNTDTQYF
TRBJ2-4	TRBD1	-	TRBV19	TGTGCCAGTAGCCAACAGGGGGCGGGGGACATTCAGTACTTC	CASSQQGAGDIQYF
TRBJ2-5	-	-	TRBV9	TGTGCCAGCAGCCCCGAGGGAGCGGGCTTCCAAGAGACCCAGTACTTC	CASSPEGAGFQETQYF
TRBJ2-1	-	-	TRBV4-2	TGTGCCAGCAGCCAAGATAGTGCTTTCAATGAGCAGTTCTTC	CASSQDSAFNEQFF
TRBJ1-6	-	-	TRBV27	TGTGCCAGCAGCCCAGTTGCAAATTCACCCCTCCACTTT	CASSPVANSPLHF
TRBJ2-7	-	few	TRBV14	TGTGCCAGCAGCCAAGTGGCAGGGAACTACGAGCAGTACTTC	CASSQVAGNYEQYF
TRBJ1-2	-	-	TRBV5-4	TGTGCCAGCAGCTTGGGGGGCAGCTATGGCTACACCTTC	CASSLGGSYGYTF
TRBJ1-5	-	once	TRBV30	TGTGCCTGGAGTACAGTTAGCAATCAGCCCCAGCATTTT	CAWSTVSNQPQHF
TRBJ2-7	TRBD2	-	TRBV7-8	TGTGCCAGCAGCTTATTAGCGGGGGCCTCCTACTACGAGCAGTACTTC	CASSLLAGASYYEQYF
TRBJ2-5	-	-	TRBV7-9	TGTGCCAGCAGCTTAGCGCCACAGGGACAAGAGACCCAGTACTTC	CASSLAPQGQETQYF
TRBJ2-3	TRBD2	-	TRBV27	TGTGCCAGCAGACAGCTAGCGGTTACTAGCACAGATACGCAGTATTTT	CASRQLAVTSTDTQYF
TRBJ2-1	-	-	TRBV9	TGTGCCAGCAGCGTAGACAACAATGAGCAGTTCTTC	CASSVDNNEQFF
TRBJ1-1	-	-	TRBV9	TGTGCCAGCAGCGCCTCAGGGGCGGGCACTGAAGCTTTCTTT	CASSASGAGTEAFF
TRBJ2-1	TRBD2	-	TRBV28	TGTGCCAGTCGAGCGGGGGGCTCCTACAATGAGCAGTTCTTC	CASRAGGSYNEQFF
TRBJ2-2	-	-	TRBV5-4	TGTGCCAGCAGCTTACAGGGCGTGGCCGGGGAGCTGTTTTTT	CASSLQGVAGELFF